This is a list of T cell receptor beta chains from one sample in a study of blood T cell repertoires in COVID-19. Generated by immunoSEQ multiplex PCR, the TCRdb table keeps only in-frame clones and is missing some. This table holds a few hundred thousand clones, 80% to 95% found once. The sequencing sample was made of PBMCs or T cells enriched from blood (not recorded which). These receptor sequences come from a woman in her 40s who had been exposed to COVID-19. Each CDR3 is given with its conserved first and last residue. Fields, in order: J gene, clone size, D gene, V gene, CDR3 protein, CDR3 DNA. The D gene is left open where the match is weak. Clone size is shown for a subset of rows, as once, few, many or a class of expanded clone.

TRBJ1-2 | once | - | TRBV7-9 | CASSLPGPKGGYTF | TGTGCCAGCAGCTTGCCAGGTCCGAAGGGGGGCTACACCTTC
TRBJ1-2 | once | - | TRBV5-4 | CASSLARIESGGYTF | TGTGCCAGCAGCTTGGCCCGGATAGAATCAGGTGGCTACACCTTC
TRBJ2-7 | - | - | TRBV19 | CASSRNSYEQYF | TGTGCCAGTAGCCGCAACAGCTACGAGCAGTACTTC
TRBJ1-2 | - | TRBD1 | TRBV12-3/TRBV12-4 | CASSWDRAYGYTF | TGTGCCAGCAGTTGGGACAGGGCTTATGGCTACACCTTC
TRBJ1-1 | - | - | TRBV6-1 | CASSHWASSYTEAFF | TGTGCCAGCAGCCATTGGGCCAGTTCGTACACTGAAGCTTTCTTT
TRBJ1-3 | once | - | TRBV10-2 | CASSGGGNTIYF | TGCGCCAGCAGTGGCGGCGGAAACACCATATATTTT
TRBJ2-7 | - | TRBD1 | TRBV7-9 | CASSSRGEETGVSEQYF | TGTGCCAGCAGCTCCCGCGGGGAGGAGACAGGGGTGTCCGAGCAGTACTTC
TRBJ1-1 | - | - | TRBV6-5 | CASSYRAAGGGTEAFF | TGTGCCAGCAGTTACCGGGCAGCGGGAGGGGGCACTGAAGCTTTCTTT
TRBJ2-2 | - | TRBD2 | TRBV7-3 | CASSLEAGGRGGELFF | TGTGCCAGCAGCTTAGAAGCGGGAGGTCGGGGCGGGGAGCTGTTTTTT
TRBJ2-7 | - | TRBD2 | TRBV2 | CASRSGGGNSYEQYF | TGTGCCAGCAGATCAGGCGGGGGGAACTCCTACGAGCAGTACTTC
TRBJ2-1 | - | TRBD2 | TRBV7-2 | CASSLGLAGGLGQFF | TGTGCCAGCAGCTTAGGGCTAGCGGGGGGGTTGGGGCAGTTCTTC
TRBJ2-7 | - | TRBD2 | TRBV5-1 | CASSSGGLAESYEQYF | TGCGCCAGCAGCTCGGGCGGACTAGCGGAATCCTACGAGCAGTACTTC
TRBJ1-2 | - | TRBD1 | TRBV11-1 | CASSSTGVGYTF | TGTGCCAGCAGTTCAACAGGGGTTGGCTACACCTTC
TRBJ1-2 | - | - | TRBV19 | CASSIRQENGYTF | TGTGCCAGTAGTATTAGACAGGAGAATGGCTACACCTTC
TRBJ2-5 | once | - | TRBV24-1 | CATSDLGRGGPQETQYF | TGTGCCACCAGTGATCTCGGTAGGGGGGGGCCTCAAGAGACCCAGTACTTC
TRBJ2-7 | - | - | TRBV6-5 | CASRPRDLPYEQYF | TGTGCCAGCAGACCCCGAGATCTCCCCTACGAGCAGTACTTC